These 23 T cell receptor beta chains originate from one sample sequenced in a study of T cell responses to AZD1222 COVID-19 vaccine. The repertoire was sequenced with immunoSEQ multiplex PCR; TCRdb's copy has only in-frame clones and lacks some. The table has roughly 150,000 clones, about 92% seen once. The specimen was peripheral blood, collected 28 days after the second AZD1222 dose. All receptors come from an adult who received the AZD1222 COVID-19 vaccine.

The V gene is TRBV6-5, the J gene TRBJ2-3, with 8 nucleotides matching TRBD2. Germline CDR1 is MNHEY and CDR2 is SVGAGI. Trimming cost V 7 bases and J 2 bases; bases outside gene matches: 5. There are 14 residues in the CDR3. For the CDR3, the DNA is TGTGCCAGCATTCCGGGGGGGCCCACAGATACGCAGTATTTT. Translating gives CASIPGGPTDTQYF.

The chain is built from TRBV9 and TRBJ1-4, with a possible D match to TRBD1 (5 bases). The CDR3 consists of 13 residues. CDR1 is SGDLS, CDR2 YYNGEE, per germline. With 3 bases removed from V and 8 bases from J, the gap between germline ends came to 11 bases. CDR3 amino acids: CASSAIGEEKLFF. The CDR3 nucleotides are TGTGCCAGCAGCGCGATAGGGGAAGAAAAACTGTTTTTT.

The chain combines TRBV5-1 with TRBJ1-4; D possibly corresponds to TRBD1 (5 bases). The CDR3 contains 14 residues. CDR1 is SGHRS, CDR2 YFSETQ, per germline. V dropped 4 bases and J dropped 7 bases, with 14 bases sitting between them. The CDR3 region has the DNA TGCGCCAGCAGCCTGGGGGAGGGACGTGAAAAACTGTTTTTT. Its translation is CASSLGEGREKLFF.

The genes are TRBV6-5 and TRBJ1-2; D may be TRBD1 (5 bases). The length of the CDR3 is 14 residues. Germline CDR1 and CDR2: MNHEY and SVGAGI. Trimming left V 6 bases short and J 2 bases short, with 13 bases between. CDR3 nucleotide sequence: TGTGCCAGCAGGGGAGGACAAGGAAACTATGGCTACACCTTC. This sequence encodes CASRGGQGNYGYTF.

This clone was detected once. V is TRBV6-2 or TRBV6-3 and J is TRBJ1-5; no firm D call. In germline, CDR1 is MNHEY, CDR2 SVGEGT. The length of the CDR3 is 12 residues. The ends were cut back, 2 bases at V and 9 bases at J, with 8 bases in the middle. The CDR3 region is CASSYERTPQHF. CDR3 nucleotides: TGTGCCAGCAGTTACGAACGTACGCCCCAGCATTTT.

The rearrangement joins TRBV12-3 or TRBV12-4 to TRBJ2-5, with D perhaps TRBD1 (6 bases). The CDR3 covers 13 residues. The ends were cut back, 1 base at V and 7 bases at J, with 10 bases in the middle. CDR3 sequence reads: CASSLGQGLTQYF. The CDR3, as DNA: TGTGCCAGCAGTTTAGGGCAGGGGTTGACCCAGTACTTC.

On this clone itself: The junction and the germline gene differ at one end; a read error may be behind it. This chain links TRBV7-2 with TRBJ2-7; no reliable D call. This CDR3 is built from 12 residues. CDR1 SGHTA and CDR2 FQGNSA come from the germline V gene. The CDR3 spells CASSVAGYEQYF. The CDR3 coding sequence is TGTGCCAGCAGCGTAGCAGGTTACGAGCAGTACTTC.

With regard to this clone: One end of the junction does not line up with germline, which may come from a read error. The sample contains more than one DNA sequence encoding this CDR3. This chain links TRBV6-1 with TRBJ1-4; 9 bases map to TRBD1. Germline lookup yields CDR1 MNHNS and CDR2 SASEGT. The CDR3 covers 14 residues. The DNA for the CDR3 is TGTGCCAGCAGCGAAGGACAGGGGAATGAAAAACTGTTTTTT. Protein sequence: CASSEGQGNEKLFF.

The chain combines TRBV29-1 with TRBJ2-4, with TRBD2 as a possible D gene (5 bases). The V end was cut by 6 bases, the J end by 0 bases, with 9 bases between. Germline lookup yields CDR1 SQVTM and CDR2 ANQGSEA. The CDR3 consists of 13 residues. CDR3 sequence reads: CSVLTRAKNIQYF. The CDR3 nucleotides are TGCAGCGTCCTCACTAGAGCCAAAAACATTCAGTACTTC.

This clone was detected only once. The chain employs TRBV7-9 and TRBJ2-7; D is unresolved. Trimming removed 5 bases from V and 2 bases from J, with 13 bases in between. Per the germline V gene, CDR1 is SEHNR and CDR2 is FQNEAQ (reference sequence). The CDR3 sequence is 14 residues long. CDR3 sequence: CASSQVPSTYEQYF. The CDR3 DNA is TGTGCCAGCAGCCAAGTCCCCAGCACCTACGAGCAGTACTTC.

V usage is TRBV7-9 and J usage is TRBJ2-5; TRBD1 or TRBD2 may be the D gene (5 bases each). This CDR3 has 12 amino acids. V was clipped by 3 bases and J by 4 bases, with 6 bases between them. Germline V gene data show CDR1 as SEHNR and CDR2 as FQNEAQ (reference sequence). Here the CDR3 DNA reads TGTGCCAGCAGCTTGGGGGTAGAGACCCAGTACTTC. This sequence encodes CASSLGVETQYF.

V gene TRBV5-1 combines with J gene TRBJ2-3, with 7 bases that match TRBD1. This CDR3 spans 16 amino acids. Germline V gene data show CDR1 as SGHRS and CDR2 as YFSETQ. J lost 1 base, V lost 4 bases, and 9 bases had no gene match. Here the CDR3 reads CASSHGQDLRTDTQYF. The CDR3 coding sequence is TGCGCCAGCAGCCACGGACAGGACCTACGCACAGATACGCAGTATTTT.

This rearrangement joins TRBV6-1 to TRBJ2-7; TRBD1 agrees at 9 bases. The CDR3 has 16 residues. V lost 3 bases and J lost 0; bases outside the gene matches: 6. The V gene's germline CDR1 is MNHNS and CDR2 SASEGT. CDR3 protein: CASSESRDRDSYEQYF. As DNA, the CDR3 is TGTGCCAGCAGTGAGTCTCGGGACAGGGACTCCTACGAGCAGTACTTC.

The rearrangement uses TRBV19 and TRBJ1-1; a possible D gene is TRBD1 (5 bases). The V end lost 2 bases, the J end lost 1 base, and 8 bases lay between the germline ends. Germline V gene lookup returns CDR1 LNHDA and CDR2 SQIVND (reference sequence). This CDR3 has 14 residues. The CDR3 nucleotides are TGTGCCAGTAGTATAACAGGATCGAACACTGAAGCTTTCTTT. This sequence encodes CASSITGSNTEAFF. Full variable domain (missing parts from reference TRBV19 and TRBJ1-1): DGGITQSPKYLFRKEGQNVTLSCEQNLNHDAMYWYRQDPGQGLRLIYYSQIVNDFQKGDIAEGYSVSREKKESFPLTVTSAQKNPTAFYLCASSITGSNTEAFFGQGTRLTVV.

This rearrangement joins TRBV18 to TRBJ1-6; 7 bases fit TRBD1. V shed 1 base, J shed 3 bases, and the junction held 12 bases outside the gene matches. The CDR3 has 19 residues. CDR1 and CDR2 from the germline V gene are KGHSH and LQKENI. The CDR3 spells CASSPQQGRNGLYNSPLHF. CDR3 DNA sequence: TGTGCCAGCTCACCACAACAGGGGCGGAATGGGCTCTATAATTCACCCCTCCACTTT.

The V gene is TRBV20-1, the J gene TRBJ2-1; TRBD2 matches 16 bases. Per germline, CDR1 DFQATT and CDR2 SNEGSKA (reference sequence). Trimming took 3 bases from V and 9 from J; bases not matched to a gene: 8. The CDR3 totals 16 residues. The CDR3 loop is CSASPPGLAGGPEQFF. The DNA of the CDR3 is TGCAGTGCTAGTCCCCCGGGACTAGCGGGGGGGCCTGAGCAGTTCTTC.

The rearrangement links TRBV3-1 (or the pseudogene TRBV3-2) to TRBJ2-5, with D tentatively TRBD2 (6 bases). Trimming took 3 bases from V and 5 from J, leaving 13 bases between them. The CDR3 extends over 14 amino acids. The germline CDR1 and CDR2 sequences are LGHDT and YNNKEL (reference sequence). CDR3 protein: CASSHVGGRETQYF. In nucleotides, the CDR3 is TGTGCCAGCAGCCACGTGGGGGGTCGGGAGACCCAGTACTTC.

The CDR3 sequence: CASSSINRGSDEKLFF. The CDR3, as DNA: TGTGCCAGCAGTTCCATAAACAGGGGGTCGGATGAAAAACTGTTTTTT. The rearrangement links TRBV27 to TRBJ1-4; 8 nucleotides line up with TRBD1. The CDR3 totals 16 residues. V dropped 4 bases and J dropped 6; count of bases not matched to a gene: 10. In germline, CDR1 is MNHEY, CDR2 SMNVEV (reference sequence).

The chain joins TRBV5-1 to TRBJ1-2, with a weak D call TRBD1 (6 bases). CDR1 and CDR2 (germline): SGHRS, YFSETQ. V gave up 4 bases and J gave up 3 bases, with 13 bases separating them. The CDR3 is 14 residues long. CDR3: CASSGTTGDYGYTF. CDR3 DNA: TGCGCCAGCAGCGGGACGACAGGCGACTATGGCTACACCTTC.

CDR3 nucleotide sequence: TGTGCTAGTGGGCCCAGGGGGCATGGCTACACCTTC. This codes for CASGPRGHGYTF. This chain uses TRBV12-5 with TRBJ1-2; 8 bases fit TRBD1. V trimming: 6 bases; J trimming: 6 bases; junction bases outside the gene matches: 3. The CDR3 sequence is 12 residues long. Germline loops: CDR1 LGHNT, CDR2 FRNRAP.

In nucleotides, the CDR3 is TGTGCCAGCAGCCTATCCGCAGAGGATGAGCAGTTCTTC. It codes for CASSLSAEDEQFF. The V call is TRBV7-3, the J call TRBJ2-1; no definite D call. V was pared by 5 bases and J by 8 bases, with 13 bases between. From germline, CDR1 is SGHTA and CDR2 FQGTGA. This CDR3 spans 13 amino acids.

This clone appeared a single time. The V gene is TRBV9, the J gene TRBJ1-6; D gene uncertain. The CDR3 has 14 amino acids. CDR1 SGDLS and CDR2 YYNGEE come from the germline V gene. Trimming took 4 bases from V and 9 from J, leaving 14 bases between them. In DNA form, the CDR3 reads TGTGCCAGCAGCTACGAGGGCAGCAGTTCACCCCTCCACTTT. Translating gives CASSYEGSSSPLHF.

This clone was seen a few times. The chain uses TRBV6-4 and TRBJ2-2; D not resolved. V lost 0 bases and J lost 3, with 2 bases in between. The CDR3 consists of 13 residues. Germline CDR1 and CDR2: MRHNA and SNTAGT. The CDR3, as DNA: TGTGCCAGCAGTGACTCGGACACCGGGGAGCTGTTTTTT. Its translation: CASSDSDTGELFF.